This TCR beta chain was captured in a study of shared clonotypes between healthy human individuals. The study's findings and limits: In a handful of donors, around 5.5% of naive CD4 clonotypes appeared in common. The small donor group covered limited genetic and exposure diversity.

For this clone: Its specificity is not known.

Terminally differentiated effector memory CD45RA+ cells were excluded by CCR7 positive selection of CD45RO-negative cells. V was trimmed by 1 base and J by 5 bases, leaving 14 bases between them. Germline V gene data show CDR1 as MNHEY and CDR2 as SMNVEV (reference sequence). The CDR3 runs 15 residues. Measured with immunoSEQ multiplex PCR; TCRdb has only the in-frame clones, and not every one. Among 800,000 to 950,000 clones, about 96% were seen once, and the ten largest hold less than 0.25%. The V gene is TRBV27, the J gene TRBJ2-5; possibly TRBD1 for D (6 bases). The clonotype was recovered from a man aged 25 to 40 in good health. The specimen sequenced was naive CD8+ T cells sorted from blood. The CDR3 nucleotides are TGTGCCAGCAGTTTATGGGCAGGGGAGTATGAGACCCAGTACTTC. Amino acid sequence: CASSLWAGEYETQYF.